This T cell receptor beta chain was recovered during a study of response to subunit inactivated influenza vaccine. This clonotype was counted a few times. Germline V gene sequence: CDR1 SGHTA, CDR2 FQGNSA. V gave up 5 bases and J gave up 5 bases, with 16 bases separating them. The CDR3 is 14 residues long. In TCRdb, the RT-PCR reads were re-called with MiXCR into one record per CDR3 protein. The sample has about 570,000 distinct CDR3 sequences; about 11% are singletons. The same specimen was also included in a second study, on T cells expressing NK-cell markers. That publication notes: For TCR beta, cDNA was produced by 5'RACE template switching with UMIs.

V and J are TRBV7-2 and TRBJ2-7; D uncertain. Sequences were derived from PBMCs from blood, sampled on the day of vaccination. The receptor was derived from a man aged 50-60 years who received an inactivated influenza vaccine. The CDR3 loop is CASSPQYGRNEQYF. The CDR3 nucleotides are TGTGCCAGCAGCCCTCAGTACGGTCGGAACGAGCAGTACTTC.